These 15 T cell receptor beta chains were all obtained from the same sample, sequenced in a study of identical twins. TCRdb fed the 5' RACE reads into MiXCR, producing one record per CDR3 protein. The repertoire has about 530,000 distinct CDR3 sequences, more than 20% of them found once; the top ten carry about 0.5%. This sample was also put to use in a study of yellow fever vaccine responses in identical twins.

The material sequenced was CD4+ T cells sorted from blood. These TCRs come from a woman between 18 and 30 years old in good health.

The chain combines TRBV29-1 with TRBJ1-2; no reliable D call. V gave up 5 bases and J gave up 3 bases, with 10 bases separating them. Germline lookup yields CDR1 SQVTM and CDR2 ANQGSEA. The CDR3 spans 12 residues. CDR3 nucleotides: TGCAGCGTTTTAGTGAAAGACTATGGCTACACCTTC. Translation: CSVLVKDYGYTF.

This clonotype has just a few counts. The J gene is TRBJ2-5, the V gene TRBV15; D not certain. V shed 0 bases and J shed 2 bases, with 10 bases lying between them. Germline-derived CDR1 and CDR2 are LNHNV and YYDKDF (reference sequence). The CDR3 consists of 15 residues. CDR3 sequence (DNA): TGTGCCACCAGCAGAGACGCGACACTACAAGAGACCCAGTACTTC. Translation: CATSRDATLQETQYF.

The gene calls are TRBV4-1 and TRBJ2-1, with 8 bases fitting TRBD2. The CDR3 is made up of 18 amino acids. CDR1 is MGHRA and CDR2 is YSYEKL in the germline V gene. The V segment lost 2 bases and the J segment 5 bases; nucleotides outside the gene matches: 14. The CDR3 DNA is TGCGCCAGCAGCCAACCTCAACTCGGCGGGGGGACTAACAATGAGCAGTTCTTC. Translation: CASSQPQLGGGTNNEQFF.

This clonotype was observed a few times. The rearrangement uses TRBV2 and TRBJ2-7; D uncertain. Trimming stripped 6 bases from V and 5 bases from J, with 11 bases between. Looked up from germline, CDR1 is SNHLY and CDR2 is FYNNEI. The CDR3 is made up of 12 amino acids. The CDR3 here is CASRRESDEQYF. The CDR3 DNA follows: TGTGCCAGCAGAAGGGAATCGGACGAGCAGTACTTC.

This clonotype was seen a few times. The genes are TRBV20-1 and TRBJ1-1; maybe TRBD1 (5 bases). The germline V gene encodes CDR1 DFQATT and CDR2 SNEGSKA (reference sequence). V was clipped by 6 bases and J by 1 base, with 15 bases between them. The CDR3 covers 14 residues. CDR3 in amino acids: CSAITGLGNTEAFF. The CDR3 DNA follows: TGCAGTGCCATCACGGGACTGGGGAACACTGAAGCTTTCTTT.

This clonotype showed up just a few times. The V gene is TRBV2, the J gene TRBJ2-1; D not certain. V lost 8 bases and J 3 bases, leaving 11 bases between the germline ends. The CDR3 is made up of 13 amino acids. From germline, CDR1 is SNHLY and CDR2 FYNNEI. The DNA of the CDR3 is TGTGCCAGCGAGACCGGATACTACAATGAGCAGTTCTTC. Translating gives CASETGYYNEQFF.

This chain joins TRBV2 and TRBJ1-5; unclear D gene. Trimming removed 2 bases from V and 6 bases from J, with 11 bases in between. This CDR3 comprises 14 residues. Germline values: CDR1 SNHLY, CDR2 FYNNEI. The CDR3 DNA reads TGTGCCAGCAGTGAAAACGGGGTTGGTCAGCCCCAGCATTTT. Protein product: CASSENGVGQPQHF.

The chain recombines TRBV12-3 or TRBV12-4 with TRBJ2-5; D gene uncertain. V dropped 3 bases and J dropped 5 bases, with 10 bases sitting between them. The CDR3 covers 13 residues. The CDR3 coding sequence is TGTGCCAGCAGTTTTGTGGGGTGGGAGACCCAGTACTTC. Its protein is CASSFVGWETQYF.

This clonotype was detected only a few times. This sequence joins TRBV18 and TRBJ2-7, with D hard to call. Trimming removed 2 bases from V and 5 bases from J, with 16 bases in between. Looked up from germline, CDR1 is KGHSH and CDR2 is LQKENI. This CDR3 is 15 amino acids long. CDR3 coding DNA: TGTGCCAGCTCACCAGACGGCCTAGGGTCTCACGAGCAGTACTTC. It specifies CASSPDGLGSHEQYF.

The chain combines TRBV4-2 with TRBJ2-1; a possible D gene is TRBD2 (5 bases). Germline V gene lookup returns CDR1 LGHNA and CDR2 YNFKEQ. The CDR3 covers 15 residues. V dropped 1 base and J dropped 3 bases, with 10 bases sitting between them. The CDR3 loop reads CASSQVSGNYNEQFF. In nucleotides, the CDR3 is TGTGCCAGCAGCCAAGTATCCGGGAACTACAATGAGCAGTTCTTC.

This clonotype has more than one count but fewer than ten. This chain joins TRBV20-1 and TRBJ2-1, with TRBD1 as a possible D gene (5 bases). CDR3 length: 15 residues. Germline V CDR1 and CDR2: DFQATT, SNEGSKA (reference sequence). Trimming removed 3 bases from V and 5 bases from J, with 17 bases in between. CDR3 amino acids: CSASRGDTANNEQFF. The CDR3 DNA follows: TGCAGTGCTAGTAGGGGTGACACAGCAAACAATGAGCAGTTCTTC.

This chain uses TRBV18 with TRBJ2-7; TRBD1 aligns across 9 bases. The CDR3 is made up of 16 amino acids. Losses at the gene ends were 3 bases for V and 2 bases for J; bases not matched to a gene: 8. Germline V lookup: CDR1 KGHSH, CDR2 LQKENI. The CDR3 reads CASSPARTGVTYEQYF. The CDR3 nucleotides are TGTGCCAGCTCACCCGCCAGGACAGGGGTAACCTACGAGCAGTACTTC.

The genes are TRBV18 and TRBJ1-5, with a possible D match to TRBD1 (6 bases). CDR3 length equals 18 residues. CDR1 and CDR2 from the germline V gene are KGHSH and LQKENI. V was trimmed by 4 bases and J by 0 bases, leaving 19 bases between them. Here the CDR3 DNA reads TGTGCCAGCTCACTAGCGAGGACAGCGGATAATAGCAATCAGCCCCAGCATTTT. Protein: CASSLARTADNSNQPQHF.

The CDR3 sequence is CASSLGGDYFNKQYF. CDR3 sequence (DNA): TGTGCCAGCAGCTTGGGAGGGGACTACTTTAACAAGCAGTACTTC. The rearrangement uses TRBV5-6 and TRBJ2-7; 7 nucleotides line up with TRBD2. V lost 0 bases to trimming and J lost 8 bases; unmatched junction nucleotides: 11. CDR1 SGHDT and CDR2 YYEEEE come from the germline V gene. This CDR3 is built from 15 residues.

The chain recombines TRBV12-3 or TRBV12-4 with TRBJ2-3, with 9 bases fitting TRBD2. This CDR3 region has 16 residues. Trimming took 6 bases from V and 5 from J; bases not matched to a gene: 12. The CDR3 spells CASRPGTSLLGDTQYF. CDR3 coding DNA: TGTGCCAGCAGGCCGGGGACTAGCCTTTTAGGAGATACGCAGTATTTT.